Shown below are 18 T cell receptor beta chains from a single sample sequenced in a study of blood T cell repertoires in COVID-19. The assay was immunoSEQ multiplex PCR, and TCRdb's table has in-frame clones only and misses some. The sample shows 100,000 to 150,000 clones, around 88% of them seen only once. The sample was peripheral blood. The receptor source for this set is a man over 45 with acute or convalescent COVID-19.

The CDR3 nucleotides are TGTGCCAGCAGCTTTCTAACAGGGCCCTACGAGCAGTACTTC. This encodes CASSFLTGPYEQYF. The genes are TRBV5-8 and TRBJ2-7, with a tentative D call TRBD1 (6 bases). Germline V CDR1 and CDR2: SGHTS, YDEGEE. This CDR3 is built from 14 residues. Trimming cost V 2 bases and J 2 bases, with 11 bases left between them.

The CDR3 bases are TGTGCCAGCAGCTTGAGCCCCGGACAGGGGAACACTGAAGCTTTCTTT. Translating gives CASSLSPGQGNTEAFF. V gene TRBV11-3 combines with J gene TRBJ1-1; 8 bases are a match to TRBD1. The CDR3 consists of 16 residues. Trimming at V came to 3 bases and at J to 1 base, leaving 7 bases not matched to a gene. Germline V gives CDR1 SGHNT, CDR2 YENEEA. Full variable domain (remainder filled in from reference TRBV11-3 and TRBJ1-1): EAGVVQSPRYKIIEKKQPVAFWCNPISGHNTLYWYLQNLGQGPELLIRYENEEAVDDSQLPKDRFSAERLKGVDSTLKIQPAELGDSAVYLCASSLSPGQGNTEAFFGQGTRLTVV.

The chain is built from TRBV6-2 or TRBV6-3 and TRBJ1-4; D gene ambiguous. V lost 2 bases, J lost 7 bases, and 11 bases lay in between. This CDR3 region has 14 residues. Germline CDR1 is MNHEY and CDR2 is SVGEGT. As DNA, the CDR3 is TGTGCCAGCAGTTACGGGCAGTTTGCTGAAAAACTGTTTTTT. Encoded protein: CASSYGQFAEKLFF.

The chain recombines TRBV6-5 with TRBJ1-1, with D uncertain. Germline CDR1 and CDR2: MNHEY and SVGAGI. Trimming cost V 2 bases and J 0 bases, with 10 bases left between them. This CDR3 region has 15 residues. CDR3 DNA sequence: TGTGCCAGCAGTTACCTCTCGGGAATGAACACTGAAGCTTTCTTT. Protein product: CASSYLSGMNTEAFF.

V and J are TRBV18 and TRBJ1-5, with 11 positions matching TRBD1. Germline loops: CDR1 KGHSH, CDR2 LQKENI. CDR3 length: 14 amino acids. The trim removed 6 bases at V and 6 bases at J, leaving 4 bases unmatched. Written as DNA, the CDR3 is TGTGCCAGCTCCCGGACAGGGGGCCCTCAGCCCCAGCATTTT. Residues: CASSRTGGPQPQHF. Drawing the rest from reference TRBV18 and TRBJ1-5, the complete variable domain is NAGVMQNPRHLVRRRGQEARLRCSPMKGHSHVYWYRQLPEEGLKFMVYLQKENIIDESGMPKERFSAEFPKEGPSILRIQQVVRGDSAAYFCASSRTGGPQPQHFGDGTRLSIL.

The J gene is TRBJ1-5, the V gene TRBV5-1, with TRBD1 identical over 7 bases. V was clipped by 4 bases and J by 4 bases; unmatched bases: 8. The CDR3 covers 15 residues. Germline loops: CDR1 SGHRS, CDR2 YFSETQ. This CDR3 is CASSPGGGANQPQHF. CDR3 nucleotide sequence: TGCGCCAGCAGCCCCGGAGGGGGCGCTAATCAGCCCCAGCATTTT.

The chain recombines TRBV30 with TRBJ1-3; 9 nucleotides agree with TRBD1. The germline V gene has CDR1 GTSNPN and CDR2 SVGIG (reference sequence). V shed 4 bases and J 4 bases; nucleotides not matched to a gene: 5. CDR3 length: 14 residues. Here the CDR3 reads CAWTRTGEGNTIYF. Written as DNA, the CDR3 is TGTGCCTGGACCCGGACAGGGGAAGGAAACACCATATATTTT.

Turning to this clone: This same CDR3 is encoded by further DNA sequences in the sample. The chain links TRBV9 to TRBJ1-1; TRBD1 might be the D (5 bases). Germline lookup yields CDR1 SGDLS and CDR2 YYNGEE. Trimming took 0 bases from V and 0 from J, leaving 9 bases between them. This CDR3 spans 15 amino acids. The CDR3: CASSVGGAVNTEAFF. The CDR3 DNA reads as TGTGCCAGCAGCGTAGGTGGGGCAGTGAACACTGAAGCTTTCTTT.

V gene TRBV28 combines with J gene TRBJ1-1; D uncertain. The CDR3 extends over 11 amino acids. Germline values: CDR1 MDHEN, CDR2 SYDVKM. The V end lost 3 bases, the J end lost 5 bases, and 4 bases lay between the germline ends. CDR3 bases: TGTGCCAGCAGTTTGGAGACTGAAGCTTTCTTT. Translating gives CASSLETEAFF.

This clone appeared a single time. The chain carries TRBV5-6 and TRBJ2-3; TRBD2 aligns across 7 bases. V lost 4 bases, J lost 6 bases, and 5 bases stayed unmatched. The CDR3 contains 13 residues. The germline gives CDR1 SGHDT, CDR2 YYEEEE. The CDR3 loop reads CASSPSGVDTQYF. The CDR3 bases are TGTGCCAGCAGCCCCAGCGGGGTGGATACGCAGTATTTT. The full variable domain, with the rest looked up from reference TRBV5-6 and TRBJ2-3, is DAGVTQSPTHLIKTRGQQVTLRCSPKSGHDTVSWYQQALGQGPQFIFQYYEEEERQRGNFPDRFSGHQFPNYSSELNVNALLLGDSALYLCASSPSGVDTQYFGPGTRLTVL.

The chain employs TRBV28 and TRBJ1-2, with TRBD1 matching 7 bases. CDR3 length: 14 amino acids. Germline V gives CDR1 MDHEN, CDR2 SYDVKM. J lost 7 bases, V lost 3 bases, and 8 bases had no gene match. The CDR3 coding sequence is TGTGCCAGCAGTTTCCCCAAGGGGGCGCGTGGCTACACCTTC. The encoded protein is CASSFPKGARGYTF.

The chain carries TRBV14 and TRBJ2-1; the D is unclear. CDR1 is SGHDN and CDR2 is FVKESK in the germline V gene. The CDR3 length is 14 residues. The V gene lost 1 base and the J gene lost 9 bases, with 13 bases spanning the gap. The DNA of the CDR3 is TGTGCCAGCAGCCAAGGGGCCTACAGCAGTGAGCAGTTCTTC. This codes for CASSQGAYSSEQFF.

The chain links TRBV6-1 to TRBJ1-4; TRBD1 agrees at 7 bases. J lost 2 bases, V lost 3 bases, and 6 bases had no gene match. The CDR3 is 16 amino acids. Germline loops: CDR1 MNHNS, CDR2 SASEGT. CDR3 nucleotide sequence: TGTGCCAGCAGTGAGCAGGGGGAAGGGACTAATGAAAAACTGTTTTTT. Translation gives CASSEQGEGTNEKLFF.

This chain connects TRBV5-8 to TRBJ1-6; 7 nucleotides match TRBD1. The trim removed 3 bases at V and 7 bases at J, leaving 7 bases unmatched. The CDR3 loop spans 15 amino acids. Germline CDR1 reads SGHTS; CDR2 reads YDEGEE. CDR3 in DNA: TGTGCCAGCAGCTGGCCGGGACAGATAAATTCACCCCTCCACTTT. This gives the protein CASSWPGQINSPLHF.

This chain joins TRBV21-1 and TRBJ1-6; the D segment call TRBD1 is taken from the table without a DNA check. TRBV21-1 is a documented pseudogene. The CDR3 totals 17 residues. CDR3 sequence: CASSTLNRAWGSSPLHF. The CDR3 nucleotides read TGTGCCAGCAGCACCCTCAACAGGGCCTGGGGAAGTTCACCCCTCCACTTT.

The genes are TRBV10-3 and TRBJ2-3; D might be TRBD1 (6 bases). The germline V and J ends were trimmed by 8 bases and 1 base, with 16 bases remaining between them. The CDR3 sequence is 15 residues long. Germline CDR1 reads ENHRY; CDR2 reads SYGVKD. The CDR3 loop reads CAIGGSDRGTDTQYF. In DNA form, the CDR3 reads TGTGCCATCGGGGGCTCGGACCGGGGCACAGATACGCAGTATTTT.

The chain combines TRBV2 with TRBJ2-1; D remains unclear. The CDR3 is made up of 12 amino acids. Trimming removed 6 bases from V and 3 bases from J, with 6 bases in between. Germline V gene sequence: CDR1 SNHLY, CDR2 FYNNEI. The CDR3 region is CASSAYYNEQFF. CDR3 DNA: TGTGCCAGCAGCGCCTACTACAATGAGCAGTTCTTC.

V gene TRBV7-8 combines with J gene TRBJ1-2, with 9 bases aligning to TRBD1. Per the germline V gene, CDR1 is SGHVS and CDR2 is FQNEAQ. The CDR3 length is 13 residues. V shed 1 base, J shed 13 bases, and the junction held 7 bases outside the gene matches. This chain's CDR3 is CASSLDGTGLTTF. The CDR3 DNA follows: TGTGCCAGCAGCTTAGATGGGACAGGGCTTACCACCTTC.